The 20 T cell receptor beta chains in this list originate from one sample, sequenced in a study of PD-1 blockade in classical Hodgkin lymphoma. Sequencing used immunoSEQ multiplex PCR; TCRdb keeps in-frame clones, though not all of them. Of fewer than 110,000 clones listed, around 89% were seen once; the top ten hold under 8%. In every patient, relapse followed autologous stem cell transplantation, while exposure to brentuximab vedotin differed. Sequencing used peripheral blood mononuclear cells (PBMCs), obtained before the second cycle of nivolumab. The receptors stem from a human donor with classical Hodgkin lymphoma.

This chain links TRBV7-7 with TRBJ2-7, with D possibly matching TRBD1 (5 bases). Germline CDR1 reads SSHAT; CDR2 reads FNYEAQ (reference sequence). The CDR3 loop spans 14 amino acids. The V and J ends lost 1 base and 2 bases respectively, with 9 bases between them. CDR3 nucleotide sequence: TGTGCCAGCAGCTTAGGGCCAGGGACCTACGAGCAGTACTTC. The encoded protein is CASSLGPGTYEQYF.

The V and J genes are TRBV19 and TRBJ1-4; the match to TRBD1 covers 8 bases. Germline loops: CDR1 LNHDA, CDR2 SQIVND (reference sequence). CDR3 length: 12 residues. After removal of 6 bases from V and 7 bases from J, the junction contained 1 base not matched to a gene. The CDR3, as DNA: TGTGCCAGTAGACAGGGGGTTGAAAAACTGTTTTTT. This gives the protein CASRQGVEKLFF.

This clone was picked up one time. CDR3 DNA: TGCGCCAGCAGCATTAATCAGGGGGCGAGGGAAAAACTGTTTTTT. Encoded protein: CASSINQGAREKLFF. The chain has TRBV4-3 and TRBJ1-4, with TRBD1 matching 8 bases. The CDR3 loop spans 15 amino acids. V trimming: 5 bases; J trimming: 8 bases; junction bases outside the gene matches: 10. Germline values: CDR1 LGHNA, CDR2 YSLEER.

This clone was counted a few times. V and J are TRBV6-1 and TRBJ2-5; possible D gene TRBD1, 5 bases. Germline V lookup: CDR1 MNHNS, CDR2 SASEGT. Trimming pared 1 base from V and 4 bases from J, leaving 13 bases between. The CDR3 runs to 15 residues. CDR3 loop: CASSEGAAQGETQYF. CDR3 coding DNA: TGTGCCAGCAGTGAAGGGGCCGCTCAGGGAGAGACCCAGTACTTC.

This clone was counted once. The chain uses TRBV7-2 and TRBJ2-7; 8 nucleotides line up with TRBD2. Germline CDR1 reads SGHTA; CDR2 reads FQGNSA. The trim removed 5 bases at V and 2 bases at J, leaving 5 bases unmatched. The CDR3 length is 14 residues. CDR3 loop: CASSPIAGPYEQYF. In DNA, the CDR3 is TGTGCCAGCAGCCCCATAGCGGGGCCCTACGAGCAGTACTTC.

This clone appeared a few times. The chain is built from TRBV10-3 and TRBJ2-7; tentatively, D is TRBD1 (6 bases). CDR3 length equals 15 residues. V lost 10 bases and J 4 bases, leaving 23 bases between the germline ends. The germline V gene has CDR1 ENHRY and CDR2 SYGVKD. This chain's CDR3 is CATRNPGHIPYEQYF. The CDR3 bases are TGTGCCACCCGTAACCCGGGACACATCCCTTACGAGCAGTACTTC.

The V call is TRBV19, the J call TRBJ1-1; maybe TRBD1 (5 bases). The V gene's germline CDR1 is LNHDA and CDR2 SQIVND (reference sequence). V lost 1 base, J lost 0 bases, and 24 bases lay in between. The CDR3 totals 20 residues. CDR3: CASSIGGGTIYDYMNTEAFF. The CDR3 DNA reads as TGTGCCAGTAGTATAGGCGGGGGGACCATCTACGATTATATGAACACTGAAGCTTTCTTT.

The rearrangement links TRBV5-6 to TRBJ1-5, with 10 bases that match TRBD1. CDR3 length: 15 residues. Germline V gene sequence: CDR1 SGHDT, CDR2 YYEEEE. J gave up 4 bases and V 0 bases, and 1 base lay outside the gene matches. The CDR3 protein is CASSLAGQGNQPQHF. CDR3 DNA sequence: TGTGCCAGCAGCTTGGCGGGACAGGGGAATCAGCCCCAGCATTTT.

This clone has more than one count but fewer than ten. At the DNA level, this CDR3 is encoded by other sequences in the same sample as well. The gene calls are TRBV19 and TRBJ1-1; unclear D gene. CDR3 size: 12 residues. V lost 3 bases, J lost 1 base, and 3 bases lay in between. Looked up from germline, CDR1 is LNHDA and CDR2 is SQIVND (reference sequence). This chain's CDR3 is CASSIGNTEAFF. The DNA for the CDR3 is TGTGCCAGTAGTATCGGGAACACTGAAGCTTTCTTT.

The chain links TRBV11-2 to TRBJ2-3, with no clear D. Germline V lookup: CDR1 SGHAT, CDR2 FQNNGV. V dropped 3 bases and J dropped 0 bases, with 4 bases sitting between them. The CDR3 length is 13 residues. The chain's CDR3 is CASSLPSTDTQYF. The CDR3 nucleotides read TGTGCCAGCAGCTTGCCAAGCACAGATACGCAGTATTTT.

The CDR3 spells CASQNLAGGRDTGELFF. In nucleotides, the CDR3 is TGCGCCAGCCAGAACCTAGCGGGGGGCCGTGACACCGGGGAGCTGTTTTTT. The rearrangement links TRBV5-1 to TRBJ2-2; 11 nucleotides align to TRBD2. This CDR3 has 17 amino acids. Germline values: CDR1 SGHRS, CDR2 YFSETQ. Trimming cost V 7 bases and J 3 bases; bases outside gene matches: 11.

This chain connects TRBV6-5 to TRBJ1-1, with 7 bases that match TRBD1. The CDR3 consists of 16 residues. In germline, CDR1 is MNHEY, CDR2 SVGAGI. J lost 0 bases, V lost 0 bases, and 4 bases had no gene match. CDR3 sequence reads: CASSYSPTGLNTEAFF. The CDR3 DNA sequence: TGTGCCAGCAGTTACTCGCCGACAGGGCTGAACACTGAAGCTTTCTTT.

V is TRBV27 and J is TRBJ2-5, with 11 bases that match TRBD2. The CDR3 sequence is 13 residues long. The junction had 1 base not matched to a gene; V was cut back by 8 bases and J by 2 bases. The germline V gene has CDR1 MNHEY and CDR2 SMNVEV (reference sequence). The CDR3 DNA is TGTGCCAGCTGGACTAGCGGGCAAGAGACCCAGTACTTC. It translates to CASWTSGQETQYF.

The CDR3 reads CASSLAGTYNEQFF. The CDR3 coding sequence is TGTGCCAGCAGCTTAGCGGGGACGTACAATGAGCAGTTCTTC. The chain couples TRBV11-2 to TRBJ2-1; D assignment may be TRBD1 or TRBD2 (5 bases each). Germline loops: CDR1 SGHAT, CDR2 FQNNGV. Trimming stripped 1 base from V and 4 bases from J, with 8 bases between. This CDR3 is 14 amino acids long.

There are a few counts of this clone. The gene calls are TRBV18 and TRBJ1-2; TRBD1 matches 7 bases. Trimming took 0 bases from V and 3 from J; bases not matched to a gene: 10. The CDR3 is 17 amino acids. Germline CDR1 reads KGHSH; CDR2 reads LQKENI. CDR3 nucleotide sequence: TGTGCCAGCTCACCACCCGGACAGGCGGGCGGTGACTATGGCTACACCTTC. Its translation: CASSPPGQAGGDYGYTF.

The V call is TRBV6-5, the J call TRBJ2-1; 10 nucleotides line up with TRBD1. Germline values: CDR1 MNHEY, CDR2 SVGAGI. CDR3 length: 14 amino acids. Losses at the gene ends were 2 bases for V and 10 bases for J; bases not matched to a gene: 5. The CDR3 sequence is CASSYDRGRGEQFF. CDR3 sequence (DNA): TGTGCCAGCAGTTACGACAGGGGGCGAGGGGAGCAGTTCTTC.

This chain joins TRBV11-2 and TRBJ1-2, with 8 bases matching TRBD1. The germline V gene has CDR1 SGHAT and CDR2 FQNNGV. V shed 1 base, J shed 2 bases, and the junction held 3 bases outside the gene matches. This CDR3 has 15 amino acids. The chain's CDR3 is CASSLARDRNYGYTF. CDR3 bases: TGTGCCAGCAGCTTAGCTCGGGACAGGAACTATGGCTACACCTTC.

Worth noting for this clone: Other DNA sequences in this specimen translate into the identical CDR3. The rearrangement links TRBV30 to TRBJ1-3; D unresolved. This CDR3 is 13 amino acids long. Germline lookup yields CDR1 GTSNPN and CDR2 SVGIG (reference sequence). V was pared by 0 bases and J by 8 bases, with 11 bases between. The CDR3 DNA sequence: TGTGCCTGGAGTGTACACGGTGTAGACACCATATATTTT. Residues: CAWSVHGVDTIYF.

This clone was found a few times. At one end, the junction sequence differs from germline, possibly due to a read error. This chain connects TRBV7-2 to TRBJ1-3; no clear D gene. The germline CDR1 and CDR2 sequences are SGHTA and FQGNSA. This CDR3 contains 12 residues. The DNA of the CDR3 is TGTGCAAGCACCCCGGGTGGAAACACCATATATTTT. It yields the protein CASTPGGNTIYF.

The V and J genes are TRBV6-5 and TRBJ2-3; tentative D call: TRBD2 (6 bases). Trimming took 2 bases from V and 5 from J, leaving 11 bases between them. The germline gives CDR1 MNHEY, CDR2 SVGAGI. The CDR3 sequence is 14 residues long. The CDR3 DNA sequence: TGTGCCAGCAGTTACGGACTATATAAAGATACGCAGTATTTT. Translated: CASSYGLYKDTQYF.